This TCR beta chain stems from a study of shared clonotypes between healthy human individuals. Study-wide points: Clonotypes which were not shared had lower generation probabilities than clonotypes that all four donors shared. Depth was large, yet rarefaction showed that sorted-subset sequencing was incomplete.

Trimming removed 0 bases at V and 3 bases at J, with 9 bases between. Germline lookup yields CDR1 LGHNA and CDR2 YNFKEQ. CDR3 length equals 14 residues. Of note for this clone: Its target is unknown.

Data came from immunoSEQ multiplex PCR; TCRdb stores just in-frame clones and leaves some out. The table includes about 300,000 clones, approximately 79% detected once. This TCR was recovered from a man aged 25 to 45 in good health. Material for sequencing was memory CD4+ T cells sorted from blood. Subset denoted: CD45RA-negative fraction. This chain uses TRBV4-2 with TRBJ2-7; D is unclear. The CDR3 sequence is CASSQDLGNYEQYF. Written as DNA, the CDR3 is TGTGCCAGCAGCCAAGATTTAGGGAACTACGAGCAGTACTTC.